Given below is one T cell receptor beta chain in context. As yet, its antigen is unknown. The CDR3 length is 15 residues. Germline V gene data show CDR1 as SGHDN and CDR2 as FVKESK. V was clipped by 0 bases and J by 3 bases; unmatched bases: 5. This specimen comes from a study of cytomegalovirus exposure and HLA in healthy donors. Findings and limits, study-wide: It is likely that the observed cluster of highly shared sequence variants was a sequencing artifact.

The study ran its PCR with 60 Vbeta and 13 Jbeta primers. The assay was immunoSEQ multiplex PCR, and TCRdb's table has in-frame clones only and misses some. The top ten hold 1.6% of the sample, which has about 150,000 clones, about 68% seen once. The chain couples TRBV14 to TRBJ2-7; 7 bases map to TRBD1. The sample was PBMCs. This TCR was sampled from a human donor in good health. CDR3 region: CASSQDRDSRYEQYF. CDR3 DNA: TGTGCCAGCAGCCAAGATCGGGACAGTCGCTACGAGCAGTACTTC.